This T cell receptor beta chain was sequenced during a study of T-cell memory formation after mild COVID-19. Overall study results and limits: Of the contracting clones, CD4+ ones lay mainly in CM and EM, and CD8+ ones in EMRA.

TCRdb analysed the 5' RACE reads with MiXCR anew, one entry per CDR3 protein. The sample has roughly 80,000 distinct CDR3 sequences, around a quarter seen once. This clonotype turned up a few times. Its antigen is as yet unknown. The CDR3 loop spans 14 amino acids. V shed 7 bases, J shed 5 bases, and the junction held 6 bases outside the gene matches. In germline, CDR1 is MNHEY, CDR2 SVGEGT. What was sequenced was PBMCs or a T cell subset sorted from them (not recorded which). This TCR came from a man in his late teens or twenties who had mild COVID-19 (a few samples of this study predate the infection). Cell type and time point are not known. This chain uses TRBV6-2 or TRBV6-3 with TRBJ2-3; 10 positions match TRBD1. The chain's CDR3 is CASTPGQGRDTQYF. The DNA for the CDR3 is TGTGCCAGCACCCCGGGACAGGGGAGAGATACGCAGTATTTT.